The T cell receptor beta chain under discussion was sequenced for a study of T cells expressing NK-cell markers. Study summary: Sorted CD3+CD56+NKG2C+, CD3+CD56+NKG2C- and CD3+CD56-NKG2C+ T cells provided the TCR beta repertoires. Study-wide points: Similarly, these clonotypes led the CD3+CD56-NKG2C+ fraction as well in a few donors.

The CDR3 covers 15 residues. Germline V gene data show CDR1 as SEHNR and CDR2 as FQNEAQ (reference sequence). TCRdb derives one entry per CDR3 protein from the 5' RACE reads, leaving out DNA. The sample features 350,000 to 450,000 distinct CDR3 sequences, with around 5.3% in its top ten. Regarding this clonotype: The antigen is undetermined.

The chain combines TRBV7-9 with TRBJ2-2; the TCRdb D gene call, TRBD2, has no DNA to confirm it. Sequenced material: blood T cells: a sorted CD56 or NKG2C T cell subset, CD4+ or CD8+ T cells, or bulk PBMC T cells (not recorded which). The clonotype was recovered from a man aged 18-70 years in good health. The CDR3 loop is CASTLGTVNTGELFF. Supplemented by reference TRBV7-9 and TRBJ2-2, the full variable domain reads DTGVSQNPRHKITKRGQNVTFRCDPISEHNRLYWYRQTLGQGPEFLTYFQNEAQLEKSRLLSDRFSAERPKGSFSTLEIQRTEQGDSAMYLCASTLGTVNTGELFFGEGSRLTVL.